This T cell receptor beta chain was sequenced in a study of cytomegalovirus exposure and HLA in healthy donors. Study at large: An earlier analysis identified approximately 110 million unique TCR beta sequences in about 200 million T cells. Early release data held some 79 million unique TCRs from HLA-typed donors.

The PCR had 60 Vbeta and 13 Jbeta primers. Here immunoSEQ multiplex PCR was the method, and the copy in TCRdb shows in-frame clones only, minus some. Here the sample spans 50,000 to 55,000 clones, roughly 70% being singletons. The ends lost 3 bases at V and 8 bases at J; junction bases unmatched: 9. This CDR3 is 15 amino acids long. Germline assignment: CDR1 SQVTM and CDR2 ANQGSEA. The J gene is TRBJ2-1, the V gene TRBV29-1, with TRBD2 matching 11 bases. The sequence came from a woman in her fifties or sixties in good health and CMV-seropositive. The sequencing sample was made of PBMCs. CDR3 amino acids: CSVETSGMGQDEQFF. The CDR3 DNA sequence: TGCAGCGTTGAGACTAGCGGGATGGGACAGGATGAGCAGTTCTTC.